The clone carrying this T cell receptor beta chain was seen more than once but under ten times. This sample is part of a study of blood T cell repertoires in COVID-19. Study information: Sites across the United States, Italy and Spain contributed samples from acute and convalescent COVID-19. The analysed material was cDNA or gDNA that came from T cells, B-cell-depleted T cells, or PBMCs.

The CDR3 sequence is 14 residues long. Germline V gene lookup returns CDR1 SGHVS and CDR2 FQNEAQ. The V segment lost 5 bases and the J segment 2 bases; nucleotides outside the gene matches: 6. The table came from immunoSEQ multiplex PCR; TCRdb's copy has only in-frame clones and leaves some out. The sample has around 60,000 clones, around four fifths seen once. The chain has TRBV7-8 and TRBJ2-7; TRBD1 matches at 7 bases. The receptor comes from a human donor in a cohort sampled during active COVID-19. Sample: peripheral blood. This CDR3 is CASSLTGTAYEQYF. For the CDR3, the DNA is TGTGCCAGCAGCCTCACCGGGACAGCCTACGAGCAGTACTTC.